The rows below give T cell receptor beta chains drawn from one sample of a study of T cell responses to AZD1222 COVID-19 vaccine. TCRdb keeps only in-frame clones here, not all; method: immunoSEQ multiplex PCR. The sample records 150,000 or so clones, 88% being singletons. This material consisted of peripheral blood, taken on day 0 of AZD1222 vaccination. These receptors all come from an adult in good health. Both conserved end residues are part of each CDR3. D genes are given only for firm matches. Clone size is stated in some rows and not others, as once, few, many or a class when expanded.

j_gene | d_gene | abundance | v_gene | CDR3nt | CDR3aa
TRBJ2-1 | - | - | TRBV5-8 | TGTGCCAGCAGCTCTTTAAGGCCCTCCTACAATGAGCAGTTCTTC | CASSSLRPSYNEQFF
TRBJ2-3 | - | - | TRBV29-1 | TGCAGCGTGCGACAGAACACAGATACGCAGTATTTT | CSVRQNTDTQYF
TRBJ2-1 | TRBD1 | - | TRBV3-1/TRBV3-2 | TGTGCCAGCAGCCAGACAGGGGGCGGGAACAATGAGCAGTTCTTC | CASSQTGGGNNEQFF
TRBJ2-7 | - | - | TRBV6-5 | TGTGCCAGCAGCACCGGAGGGGGGTCCTACGAGCAGTACTTC | CASSTGGGSYEQYF
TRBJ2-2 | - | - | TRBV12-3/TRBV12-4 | TGTGCCAGCAGGAGACAGAGTGCCGGGGAGCTGTTTTTT | CASRRQSAGELFF
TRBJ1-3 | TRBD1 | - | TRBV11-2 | TGTGCCAGCAGCCAGAACAGGGGGCTCTCGGCGAACACCATATATTTT | CASSQNRGLSANTIYF
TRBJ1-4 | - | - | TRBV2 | TGTGCCAGCAGTGAACAGGGCTCTAATGAAAAACTGTTTTTT | CASSEQGSNEKLFF
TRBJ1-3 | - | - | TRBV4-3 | TGCGCCAGCAGCCTACTAGGGGGCTCTGGAAACACCATATATTTT | CASSLLGGSGNTIYF
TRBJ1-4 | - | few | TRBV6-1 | TGTGCCAGCAGTGAAGTTGGGGCACGGGGTGAAAAACTGTTTTTT | CASSEVGARGEKLFF
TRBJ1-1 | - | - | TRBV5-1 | TGCGCCAGCAGCCTAGGGTCGACAGGGAACACTGAAGCTTTCTTT | CASSLGSTGNTEAFF
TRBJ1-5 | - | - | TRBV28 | TGTGCCAGCACCGGGGTTATAGGCAATCAGCCCCAGCATTTT | CASTGVIGNQPQHF
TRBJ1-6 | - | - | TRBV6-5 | TGTGCCAGCAGTTACCAAGCAGTGTGGGAGACACCCCTCCACTTT | CASSYQAVWETPLHF
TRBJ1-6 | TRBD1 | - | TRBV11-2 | TGTGCCAGCAGCTTTCGGGACAGGGCCTCACCCCTCCACTTT | CASSFRDRASPLHF
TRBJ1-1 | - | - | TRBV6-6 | TGTGCCAGCAGTTTGGTGGGGGACACTGAAGCTTTCTTT | CASSLVGDTEAFF